The rows below give T cell receptor beta chains drawn from one sample of a study of graft-versus-host responses after intestinal transplantation. TCRdb's table, derived via immunoSEQ multiplex PCR, lists solely in-frame clones and lacks some. The sample holds over 65,000 clones, 92% seen once. Sample: PBMCs, taken 98 days after intestinal transplantation. These receptor sequences come from a human patient who received an intestinal transplant, so some T cells may come from the graft donor. Both conserved end residues are part of each CDR3. D genes are given only for firm matches.

D	V	J	DNA	CDR3
-	TRBV4-1	TRBJ1-5	TGCGCCAGCAGCCAAGTCAGGATTGTGGGGGGGGCCCTCTTCAATCAGCCCCAGCATTTT	CASSQVRIVGGALFNQPQHF
TRBD1	TRBV5-6	TRBJ1-4	TGTGCCAGCAGCTTCGCGGACAGGGGTGAGGAAAAACTGTTTTTT	CASSFADRGEEKLFF
-	TRBV5-4	TRBJ1-1	TGTGCCAGCAGCTTGACAGGGACGAACACTGAAGCTTTCTTT	CASSLTGTNTEAFF
TRBD1	TRBV7-2	TRBJ2-7	TGTGCCAGCAGCCCACCCGGGACAGAGACCGAGCAGTACTTC	CASSPPGTETEQYF
TRBD1	TRBV2	TRBJ2-5	TGTGCCAGCAGAGGGGGACAGGGGGCGAGATCGTACTTC	CASRGGQGARSYF
-	TRBV18	TRBJ1-5	TGTGCCAGCTCAGGGCAGCGCAATCAGCCCCAGCATTTT	CASSGQRNQPQHF
-	TRBV6-5	TRBJ2-7	TGTGCCAGCAGTTACTCGTTCCAGGGGACGTCCTACGAGCAGTACTTC	CASSYSFQGTSYEQYF
-	TRBV6-6	TRBJ2-5	TGTGCCAGCAGTTTTACAGGGATGGAGACCCAGTACTTC	CASSFTGMETQYF
TRBD1	TRBV6-6	TRBJ2-4	TGTGCCAGCAGATCGGGGACAGGGAAGGCCAAAAACATTCAGTACTTC	CASRSGTGKAKNIQYF
-	TRBV2	TRBJ1-3	TGTGCCAGCAGTGAAGTAGGGCAGACCTCGTCCCCCATATATTTT	CASSEVGQTSSPIYF
-	TRBV25-1	TRBJ2-5	TGTGCCAGCAGGTCTTGGGGGGGGCGTCAAGAGACCCAGTACTTC	CASRSWGGRQETQYF